These T cell receptor beta chains were read from a single sample in a study of PD-1 blockade in classical Hodgkin lymphoma. The method was immunoSEQ multiplex PCR; TCRdb's version includes in-frame clones alone and lacks a portion of them. This table holds about 35,000 clones, 75% to 95% found once. Sequences were derived from CD4+ T cells from blood, sampled at baseline. These receptors originate from a human donor with classical Hodgkin lymphoma. CDR3s include the opening cysteine and the closing phenylalanine or tryptophan. A D gene is named only where the DNA matches it firmly. Expanded clones are given a class, and other clones once, few, many or no size at all.

>TRBD1|TRBJ1-5|-|TRBV19
CASSDRGLSNQPQHF
TGTGCCAGTAGTGACAGGGGCCTTTCCAATCAGCCCCAGCATTTT
>TRBD2|TRBJ2-3|-|TRBV5-1
CASSLDSGLVTDTQYF
TGCGCCAGCAGCTTGGATTCGGGACTAGTGACAGATACGCAGTATTTT
>-|TRBJ1-1|few|TRBV30
CAWSELNTEAFF
TGTGCCTGGAGTGAACTAAACACTGAAGCTTTCTTT
>-|TRBJ1-1|few|TRBV29-1
CSVFPNTEAFF
TGCAGCGTTTTTCCTAACACTGAAGCTTTCTTT
>-|TRBJ2-7|-|TRBV18
CASSPFRPADSEQYF
TGTGCCAGCTCACCATTTAGGCCCGCCGATTCCGAGCAGTACTTC
>-|TRBJ2-3|-|TRBV5-1
CASSLEISTDTQYF
TGCGCCAGCAGCTTGGAGATCAGCACAGATACGCAGTATTTT
>-|TRBJ2-7|-|TRBV27
CASSPRLRAYEQYF
TGTGCCAGCAGTCCAAGGCTCAGGGCCTACGAGCAGTACTTC
>-|TRBJ2-5|-|TRBV23-1
CASSQRSRFSWETQYF
TGCGCCAGCAGTCAGCGAAGCAGGTTTTCTTGGGAGACCCAGTACTTC
>-|TRBJ2-5|-|TRBV7-6
CASSFGGIETQYF
TGTGCCAGCAGCTTCGGCGGGATTGAGACCCAGTACTTC
>-|TRBJ2-5|-|TRBV18
CASSRSQETQYF
TGTGCCAGCTCACGTTCACAAGAGACCCAGTACTTC
>-|TRBJ1-1|-|TRBV10-3
CAISEFGGSTEAFF
TGTGCCATCAGTGAGTTCGGGGGGAGCACTGAAGCTTTCTTT
>-|TRBJ1-6|-|TRBV25-1
CASSEPGPNSPLHF
TGTGCCAGCAGTGAACCGGGACCTAATTCACCCCTCCACTTT
>-|TRBJ2-4|-|TRBV10-1
CASSGGPKNIQYF
TGCGCCAGCAGTGGGGGGCCCAAAAACATTCAGTACTTC
>-|TRBJ2-3|-|TRBV6-5
CASTNDGSMTDTQYF
TGTGCCAGCACCAACGACGGGAGTATGACAGATACGCAGTATTTT
>TRBD1|TRBJ1-1|once|TRBV18
CASSPLLRTGVVMNTEAFF
TGTGCCAGCTCACCCCTACTTCGGACAGGGGTGGTCATGAACACTGAAGCTTTCTTT
>TRBD1|TRBJ1-2|few|TRBV6-1
CACRDRVYGYTF
TGTGCCTGCCGGGACAGGGTCTATGGCTACACCTTC
>-|TRBJ1-4|-|TRBV6-5
CASSYSGGNNEKLFF
TGTGCCAGCAGTTACTCAGGCGGTAATAATGAAAAACTGTTTTTT
>-|TRBJ1-1|-|TRBV5-1
CASSLDGSLRSEAFF
TGCGCCAGCAGCTTGGACGGCAGTTTGAGGTCTGAAGCTTTCTTT
>-|TRBJ1-5|-|TRBV21-1
CASSNESKTRQGCNQPQHF
TGTGCCAGCAGCAACGAATCCAAAACACGACAGGGATGCAATCAGCCCCAGCATTTT
>TRBD1|TRBJ2-7|-|TRBV27
CASRRSRDRVYEQYF
TGTGCCAGCAGGCGATCCCGGGACAGGGTTTACGAGCAGTACTTC
>-|TRBJ2-2|-|TRBV9
CASSGRRTSFAGELFF
TGTGCCAGCAGCGGGAGAAGAACTAGCTTCGCCGGGGAGCTGTTTTTT
>-|TRBJ2-1|-|TRBV19
CASSPRWDWTLIGQFF
TGTGCCAGTAGCCCCCGTTGGGACTGGACTTTAATTGGGCAGTTCTTC
>TRBD1|TRBJ1-4|-|TRBV28
CASSFRDRGLFF
TGTGCCAGCAGTTTCCGGGACAGGGGGCTGTTTTTT
>-|TRBJ1-1|-|TRBV28
CASTTVSGSSNTEAFF
TGTGCCAGCACCACCGTCAGCGGCAGCTCGAACACTGAAGCTTTCTTT
>TRBD2|TRBJ2-7|-|TRBV6-5
CASSLGTSAYYEQYF
TGTGCCAGCAGCCTAGGGACTAGCGCCTACTACGAGCAGTACTTC
>-|TRBJ2-7|-|TRBV2
CASSEGPGNTYEQYF
TGTGCCAGCAGTGAAGGCCCCGGGAACACCTACGAGCAGTACTTC
>TRBD1|TRBJ1-1|-|TRBV29-1
CSHDRVEWAFF
TGCAGTCACGACAGGGTCGAATGGGCTTTCTTT
>-|TRBJ2-7|-|TRBV11-2
CASSIGYEQYF
TGTGCCAGCAGTATAGGGTACGAGCAGTACTTC
>-|TRBJ2-3|once|TRBV11-2
CASSLQTTPRDTQYF
TGTGCCAGCAGCCTCCAGACTACCCCCCGAGATACGCAGTATTTT
>TRBD1|TRBJ2-2|-|TRBV19
CASSIGRGQWGQTGELFF
TGTGCCAGTAGTATAGGTCGGGGACAGTGGGGTCAGACCGGGGAGCTGTTTTTT
>-|TRBJ2-1|-|TRBV9
CASSVWGGTPGGEQFF
TGTGCCAGCAGCGTTTGGGGCGGGACCCCAGGCGGTGAGCAGTTCTTC
>-|TRBJ2-7|-|TRBV11-2
CASSLVGLNEQYF
TGTGCCAGCAGCTTAGTAGGGCTAAATGAGCAGTACTTC
>-|TRBJ2-2|-|TRBV11-3
CASSLHSTGELFF
TGTGCCAGCAGCTTACATTCCACCGGGGAGCTGTTTTTT
>-|TRBJ2-1|-|TRBV28
CASSLRGVGDRAYNEQFF
TGTGCCAGCAGTCTAAGGGGGGTAGGAGACAGAGCCTACAATGAGCAGTTCTTC
>-|TRBJ2-1|-|TRBV6-1
CASSDVGERYNEQFF
TGTGCCAGCAGTGATGTGGGAGAGAGGTACAATGAGCAGTTCTTC
>-|TRBJ1-2|-|TRBV27
CASSPLDRYVGGYTF
TGTGCCAGCAGTCCCCTCGACAGATACGTGGGTGGCTACACCTTC
>-|TRBJ2-4|-|TRBV23-1
CASSQSPWPKNIQYF
TGCGCCAGCAGTCAATCCCCGTGGCCTAAAAACATTCAGTACTTC
>-|TRBJ1-1|-|TRBV27
CASTTQGPQFMNTEAFF
TGTGCCAGCACCACTCAGGGGCCTCAATTTATGAACACTGAAGCTTTCTTT
>-|TRBJ1-5|-|TRBV7-9
CASTWDIRNQPQHF
TGTGCCAGCACCTGGGATATTCGCAATCAGCCCCAGCATTTT
>-|TRBJ2-6|-|TRBV11-2
CASSRTLRAGANVLTF
TGTGCCAGCAGCCGGACTCTCCGAGCGGGGGCCAACGTCCTGACTTTC